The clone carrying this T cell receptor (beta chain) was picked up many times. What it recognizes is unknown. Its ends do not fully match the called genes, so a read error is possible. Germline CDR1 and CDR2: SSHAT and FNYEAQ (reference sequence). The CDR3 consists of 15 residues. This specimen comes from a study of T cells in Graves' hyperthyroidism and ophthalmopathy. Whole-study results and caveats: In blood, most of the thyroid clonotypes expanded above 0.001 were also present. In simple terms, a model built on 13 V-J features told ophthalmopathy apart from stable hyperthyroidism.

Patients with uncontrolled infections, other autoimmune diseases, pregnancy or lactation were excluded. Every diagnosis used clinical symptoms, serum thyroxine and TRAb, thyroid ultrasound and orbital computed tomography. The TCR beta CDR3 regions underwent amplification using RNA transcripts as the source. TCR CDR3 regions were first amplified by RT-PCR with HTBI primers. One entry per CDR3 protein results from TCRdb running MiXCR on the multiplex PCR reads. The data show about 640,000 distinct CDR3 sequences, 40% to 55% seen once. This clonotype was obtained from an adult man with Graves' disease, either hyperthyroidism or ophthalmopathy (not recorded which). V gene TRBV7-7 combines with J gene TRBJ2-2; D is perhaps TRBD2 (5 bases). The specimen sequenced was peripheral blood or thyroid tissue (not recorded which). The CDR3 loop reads CASSLALRGSGELFF. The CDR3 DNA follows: TGTGCTAGCAGCTTAGCGCTAAGAGGGTCCGGGGAGCTGTTTTTT.